This passage covers 32 T cell receptor beta chains from one sample sequenced in a study of CD4 T cells in relation to SARS-CoV-2 and coronaviruses. This table comes from immunoSEQ multiplex PCR, and its TCRdb copy is limited to in-frame clones, with some not included. The sample includes 20,000 to 25,000 clones, roughly 72% seen only once; the top ten take around 17%. CD4+ T cells from unexposed donors were obtained before the COVID-19 pandemic (2011-2018). The cells were cultured for around ten days before CD4+ T cells were isolated. These TCRs are of unknown antigen specificity. Sequenced material: CD4+ T cells from PBMCs, cultured in vitro. These receptors came from a human donor in good health.

This clone was observed a few times. V gene TRBV3-1 (or the pseudogene TRBV3-2) combines with J gene TRBJ1-5; D remains unclear. Germline CDR1 LGHDT, CDR2 YNNKEL (reference sequence). V lost 4 bases, J lost 1 base, and 11 bases lay in between. The CDR3 consists of 15 residues. The CDR3 spells CASSPDTRSNQPQHF. The CDR3 nucleotides are TGTGCCAGCAGCCCAGATACCAGGAGCAATCAGCCCCAGCATTTT.

This sequence joins TRBV18 and TRBJ2-5; D is ambiguous. This CDR3 has 12 residues. CDR1 is KGHSH, CDR2 LQKENI, per germline. V lost 3 bases and J lost 0, with 2 bases in between. The CDR3 DNA reads as TGTGCCAGCTCACCGTACCAAGAGACCCAGTACTTC. This sequence encodes CASSPYQETQYF.

The chain is built from TRBV4-1 and TRBJ2-5; weak D call: TRBD2 (5 bases). This CDR3 contains 17 residues. V lost 0 bases and J lost 5, with 19 bases in between. Germline CDR1 and CDR2: MGHRA and YSYEKL. The CDR3 coding sequence is TGCGCCAGCAGCCAAGAGGGTGTCCAGGACTCGGGGGAGACCCAGTACTTC. Amino acids: CASSQEGVQDSGETQYF.

This clone was detected a few times. This chain connects TRBV7-2 to TRBJ2-2, with 7 bases identical to TRBD1. Trimming took 0 bases from V and 8 from J; bases not matched to a gene: 6. Germline V gene lookup returns CDR1 SGHTA and CDR2 FQGNSA. There are 15 residues in the CDR3. As DNA, the CDR3 is TGTGCCAGCAGCTTAGCGATGACAGGGACAGGGGAGCTGTTTTTT. Its protein is CASSLAMTGTGELFF.

V gene TRBV6-5 combines with J gene TRBJ1-2, with 8 bases fitting TRBD1. The CDR3 has 12 residues. Losses at the gene ends were 8 bases for V and 8 bases for J; bases not matched to a gene: 7. CDR1 MNHEY and CDR2 SVGAGI come from the germline V gene. CDR3 in DNA: TGTGCCAGCGGTCAGGGGGCCGGAGGCTACACCTTC. Translation gives CASGQGAGGYTF.

The genes are TRBV7-9 and TRBJ1-2; D is unclear. This CDR3 is built from 13 residues. Trimming took off 4 bases at V and 2 bases at J, with 8 bases between the two ends. From germline, CDR1 is SEHNR and CDR2 FQNEAQ (reference sequence). The CDR3 region is CASSSSRNYGYTF. As DNA, the CDR3 is TGTGCCAGCAGCTCAAGCCGAAACTATGGCTACACCTTC.

The chain carries TRBV9 and TRBJ1-5; TRBD1 might be the D (5 bases). This CDR3 comprises 15 residues. Germline lookup yields CDR1 SGDLS and CDR2 YYNGEE. V was cut by 0 bases and J by 4 bases, with 11 bases left in between. The CDR3 reads CASSVDQGWNQPQHF. Written as DNA, the CDR3 is TGTGCCAGCAGCGTAGATCAGGGATGGAATCAGCCCCAGCATTTT.

This clone showed up just a few times. The genes are TRBV10-3 and TRBJ1-1; 7 nucleotides align to TRBD1. Germline assignment: CDR1 ENHRY and CDR2 SYGVKD. J lost 7 bases, V lost 6 bases, and 2 bases had no gene match. CDR3 size: 11 residues. The CDR3 DNA is TGTGCCATCAGGAGGGACAGTGAAGCTTTCTTT. Translation: CAIRRDSEAFF.

CDR3 in DNA: TGTGCCAGTAAATCCCAGAGCTCTGGAAACACCATATATTTT. Translated, it gives CASKSQSSGNTIYF. The chain is built from TRBV19 and TRBJ1-3; no clear D gene. The germline V gene encodes CDR1 LNHDA and CDR2 SQIVND (reference sequence). Trimming took 7 bases from V and 0 from J, leaving 10 bases between them. There are 14 residues in the CDR3.

The gene calls are TRBV12-3 or TRBV12-4 and TRBJ2-7, with D possibly matching TRBD2 (7 bases). The CDR3 runs 13 residues. V shed 3 bases and J shed 6 bases, with 12 bases lying between them. The CDR3 nucleotides read TGTGCCAGCAGTTTGCAGGGGAGGGGCGAGCAGTACTTC. This gives the protein CASSLQGRGEQYF.

V is TRBV4-3 and J is TRBJ2-1; 8 bases match TRBD2. V trimming: 6 bases; J trimming: 1 base; junction bases outside the gene matches: 5. Germline CDR1 LGHNA, CDR2 YSLEER. CDR3 length: 15 residues. The CDR3 DNA reads as TGCGCCAGCAGTCTGCTAGCGGGTTCCTACAATGAGCAGTTCTTC. Its translation is CASSLLAGSYNEQFF.

This chain joins TRBV6-6 and TRBJ2-1, with 12 positions matching TRBD2. The germline V gene has CDR1 MNHNY and CDR2 SVGAGI (reference sequence). CDR3 length equals 14 residues. Trimming took 4 bases from V and 8 from J; bases not matched to a gene: 3. DNA for the CDR3: TGTGCCAGCAGTTGGACTAGCGGGATGGATGAGCAGTTCTTC. It is translated as CASSWTSGMDEQFF.

The sample holds one count of this clone. V usage is TRBV7-2 and J usage is TRBJ2-5, with D possibly matching TRBD2 (6 bases). The ends were cut back, 6 bases at V and 5 bases at J, with 16 bases in the middle. This CDR3 spans 14 amino acids. The germline V gene encodes CDR1 SGHTA and CDR2 FQGNSA. The CDR3 nucleotides read TGTGCCAGCAGAGAGGGCGGGGTAGGCGAGACCCAGTACTTC. Translated: CASREGGVGETQYF.

The chain has TRBV6-5 and TRBJ1-2; D remains unclear. The germline V gene encodes CDR1 MNHEY and CDR2 SVGAGI. CDR3 size: 14 residues. Trimming left V 7 bases short and J 0 bases short, with 12 bases between. CDR3 amino acids: CASTPVNSNYGYTF. The CDR3 nucleotides are TGTGCCAGCACCCCAGTGAATTCTAACTATGGCTACACCTTC.

The chain joins TRBV18 to TRBJ2-3; D is unclear. CDR1 and CDR2 from the germline V gene are KGHSH and LQKENI. V dropped 1 base and J dropped 1 base, with 9 bases sitting between them. This CDR3 has 15 residues. In DNA, the CDR3 is TGTGCCAGCTCACCACAGGGTCTTGGCACAGATACGCAGTATTTT. Protein sequence: CASSPQGLGTDTQYF.

This clone was observed once. This rearrangement joins TRBV5-1 to TRBJ1-4; tentative D call: TRBD1 (5 bases). The germline V and J ends were trimmed by 3 bases and 8 bases, with 11 bases remaining between them. Germline CDR1 reads SGHRS; CDR2 reads YFSETQ. CDR3 length: 13 amino acids. CDR3 coding DNA: TGCGCCAGCAGCTCAGGGATTGAAGAAAAACTGTTTTTT. As protein: CASSSGIEEKLFF.

The rearrangement joins TRBV18 to TRBJ2-7, with TRBD2 matching over 13 bases. Germline CDR1 is KGHSH and CDR2 is LQKENI. The CDR3 runs 16 residues. Trimming took 0 bases from V and 7 from J; bases not matched to a gene: 6. CDR3 amino acids: CASSPPGGTSGKEQYF. In DNA form, the CDR3 reads TGTGCCAGCTCACCACCGGGGGGGACTAGCGGGAAGGAGCAGTACTTC.

This clone was counted between two and nine times. This chain uses TRBV6-5 with TRBJ1-5, with 8 bases lining up with TRBD1. CDR1 and CDR2 (germline): MNHEY, SVGAGI. The CDR3 has 15 residues. Trimming at V came to 4 bases and at J to 7 bases, leaving 9 bases not matched to a gene. CDR3 loop: CASSSLQGAGQPQHF. The CDR3 nucleotides are TGTGCCAGCAGTTCGCTGCAGGGGGCCGGGCAGCCCCAGCATTTT.

V usage is TRBV3-1 (or the pseudogene TRBV3-2) and J usage is TRBJ1-3; D is unclear. The CDR3 sequence is 13 residues long. Trimming removed 7 bases at V and 4 bases at J, with 11 bases between. Germline CDR1 and CDR2: LGHDT and YNNKEL (reference sequence). Written as DNA, the CDR3 is TGTGCCAGCACTTCGCAGAGAGGAAACACCATATATTTT. Translated, it gives CASTSQRGNTIYF.

This clone was seen once. The CDR3 DNA follows: TGTGCCAGCAGCTTCGCGGGAGGGGAGTACGAGCAGTACTTC. Protein: CASSFAGGEYEQYF. This rearrangement joins TRBV5-5 to TRBJ2-7; TRBD2 matches at 9 bases. Unmatched junction bases numbered 4, after V lost 2 bases and J lost 4 bases. In germline, CDR1 is SGHKS, CDR2 YYEKEE (reference sequence). The CDR3 totals 14 residues.

V and J are TRBV29-1 and TRBJ1-1; D remains ambiguous. This CDR3 region has 12 residues. The V gene lost 2 bases and the J gene lost 3 bases, with 7 bases spanning the gap. The germline V gene has CDR1 SQVTM and CDR2 ANQGSEA. CDR3 sequence (DNA): TGCAGCGTTGAATGGGGAGACACTGAAGCTTTCTTT. It is translated as CSVEWGDTEAFF.

V gene TRBV10-3 combines with J gene TRBJ2-3, with TRBD1 matching over 11 bases. Looked up from germline, CDR1 is ENHRY and CDR2 is SYGVKD. This CDR3 comprises 15 residues. V lost 7 bases, J lost 9 bases, and 12 bases stayed unmatched. The CDR3 loop is CAINPGTGGSYTQYF. The CDR3 DNA reads as TGTGCCATCAACCCGGGGACAGGGGGGTCGTACACGCAGTATTTT.

V usage is TRBV10-3 and J usage is TRBJ2-6; weak D call: TRBD1 (6 bases). V was trimmed by 6 bases and J by 1 base, leaving 7 bases between them. Germline V CDR1 and CDR2: ENHRY, SYGVKD. The CDR3 totals 14 residues. For the CDR3, the DNA is TGTGCCATCAGCGGACAGTCTGGGGCCAACGTCCTGACTTTC. Translating it yields CAISGQSGANVLTF.

The chain carries TRBV18 and TRBJ2-1; 12 bases fit TRBD2. This CDR3 has 16 residues. Germline CDR1 is KGHSH and CDR2 is LQKENI. V lost 3 bases and J lost 9; bases outside the gene matches: 9. This CDR3 reads CASSPSASGGAGEQFF. CDR3 sequence (DNA): TGTGCCAGCTCACCCTCCGCTAGCGGGGGGGCCGGTGAGCAGTTCTTC. Together with reference TRBV18 and TRBJ2-1, the CDR3 gives the full variable domain: NAGVMQNPRHLVRRRGQEARLRCSPMKGHSHVYWYRQLPEEGLKFMVYLQKENIIDESGMPKERFSAEFPKEGPSILRIQQVVRGDSAAYFCASSPSASGGAGEQFFGPGTRLTVL.

The chain joins TRBV18 to TRBJ1-5; the match to TRBD1 covers 9 bases. The CDR3 is 19 amino acids. The V gene's germline CDR1 is KGHSH and CDR2 LQKENI. The J segment lost 1 base and the V segment lost 3 bases, leaving 13 bases of the junction unmatched. The CDR3 spells CASSPSPGQGKGSNQPQHF. The CDR3 DNA reads TGTGCCAGCTCACCTTCACCGGGACAGGGAAAAGGGAGCAATCAGCCCCAGCATTTT.

In DNA, the CDR3 is TGTGCCAGCAGCCAATGGACACTTTCCTCTGGAAACACCATATATTTT. This translates into CASSQWTLSSGNTIYF. V gene TRBV7-8 combines with J gene TRBJ1-3, with D perhaps TRBD1 (5 bases). The V gene lost 5 bases and the J gene lost 0 bases, with 14 bases spanning the gap. The CDR3 sequence is 16 residues long. Germline V gene lookup returns CDR1 SGHVS and CDR2 FQNEAQ.

This rearrangement joins TRBV30 to TRBJ2-4; 8 nucleotides match TRBD2. Germline V gene lookup returns CDR1 GTSNPN and CDR2 SVGIG (reference sequence). The trim removed 0 bases at V and 4 bases at J, leaving 17 bases unmatched. The CDR3 length is 19 residues. CDR3 protein: CAWSVGRLAHRVNKNIQYF. The CDR3, as DNA: TGTGCCTGGAGTGTAGGGAGACTAGCGCATCGCGTTAATAAAAACATTCAGTACTTC.

The chain is built from TRBV10-3 and TRBJ2-5; 7 bases map to TRBD2. The germline V gene encodes CDR1 ENHRY and CDR2 SYGVKD. The ends lost 4 bases at V and 2 bases at J; junction bases unmatched: 4. The CDR3 is 14 residues long. The CDR3 region has the DNA TGTGCCATCAGTGTTGGGACTACGCAAGAGACCCAGTACTTC. It encodes CAISVGTTQETQYF.

This clone has only one observation. The chain carries TRBV29-1 and TRBJ2-2; 10 bases are shared with TRBD2. CDR1 is SQVTM, CDR2 ANQGSEA, per germline. This CDR3 is built from 13 residues. With 8 bases clipped from V and 7 bases from J, the junction kept 7 bases outside the gene matches. The CDR3 DNA is TGCAGCACTGGGTCTAGCGGGGGCGGGGAGCTGTTTTTT. Translating gives CSTGSSGGGELFF.

The rearrangement joins TRBV6-1 to TRBJ2-3; tentative D call: TRBD2 (5 bases). The CDR3 contains 14 residues. CDR1 is MNHNS and CDR2 is SASEGT in the germline V gene. V lost 3 bases to trimming and J lost 5 bases, with 12 bases between them. In DNA, the CDR3 is TGTGCCAGCAGTGACGTCCTCGCGGGAGATACGCAGTATTTT. Translated: CASSDVLAGDTQYF.

With regard to this clone: One end of the junction fails to match germline, which may point to a read error. In nucleotides, the CDR3 is TGCAGCGCCCCACCCCAGAACTTC. Protein sequence: CSAPPQNF. V usage is TRBV29-1 and J usage is TRBJ2-5; D is unclear. CDR1 and CDR2 from the germline V gene are SQVTM and ANQGSEA. The CDR3 spans 8 residues. The full variable domain, with the rest looked up from reference TRBV29-1 and TRBJ2-5, is SAVISQKPSRDICQRGTSLTIQCQVDSQVTMMFWYRQQPGQSLTLIATANQGSEATYESGFVIDKFPISRPNLTFSTLTVSNMSPEDSSIYLCSAPPQNFGPGTRLLVL.

This chain joins TRBV4-1 and TRBJ2-1; 11 nucleotides agree with TRBD2. The germline V gene encodes CDR1 MGHRA and CDR2 YSYEKL. V shed 8 bases, J shed 6 bases, and the junction held 6 bases outside the gene matches. The CDR3 has 14 residues. The DNA of the CDR3 is TGCGCCAGCGCACCCGGACTAGCGGGCAATGAGCAGTTCTTC. Encoded protein: CASAPGLAGNEQFF.